The 19 T cell receptor beta chains listed next were all sequenced from one sample in a study of cytomegalovirus exposure and HLA in healthy donors. This PCR relied on a set of 60 Vbeta primers and 13 Jbeta primers. Only in-frame clones appear in the TCRdb table, and some are missing; sequencing was by immunoSEQ multiplex PCR. The data show about 64,000 clones, with less than 90% seen just once and roughly a tenth held by the top ten. The sequencing sample was made of PBMCs. The receptors stem from a female donor in good health and CMV-seronegative.

This chain links TRBV5-1 with TRBJ1-6; 10 bases are shared with TRBD1. Germline assignment: CDR1 SGHRS and CDR2 YFSETQ. V lost 0 bases, J lost 9 bases, and 3 bases stayed unmatched. The CDR3 extends over 15 amino acids. CDR3 amino acids: CASSLGQGAGSPLHF. DNA of the CDR3: TGCGCCAGCAGCTTGGGACAGGGGGCAGGTTCACCCCTCCACTTT.

CDR3 sequence (DNA): TGTGCCAGCAGTCCCCTGCCGGGGTCTCTGAACACTGAAGCTTTCTTT. It codes for CASSPLPGSLNTEAFF. The V and J genes are TRBV7-3 and TRBJ1-1, with unresolved D. This CDR3 spans 16 amino acids. The germline V and J ends were trimmed by 6 bases and 0 bases, with 17 bases remaining between them. Germline values: CDR1 SGHTA, CDR2 FQGTGA.

The rearrangement links TRBV7-8 to TRBJ1-5; D is possibly TRBD1 (6 bases). Germline V gene data show CDR1 as SGHVS and CDR2 as FQNEAQ. The V gene lost 2 bases and the J gene lost 6 bases, with 14 bases spanning the gap. The CDR3 loop spans 15 amino acids. This CDR3 reads CASSLLQGPSQPQHF. The CDR3 DNA reads as TGTGCCAGCAGCTTACTACAGGGACCAAGTCAGCCCCAGCATTTT. Drawing the rest from reference TRBV7-8 and TRBJ1-5, the complete variable domain is GAGVSQSPRYKVAKRGQDVALRCDPISGHVSLFWYQQALGQGPEFLTYFQNEAQLDKSGLPSDRFFAERPEGSVSTLKIQRTQQEDSAVYLCASSLLQGPSQPQHFGDGTRLSIL.

CDR3 loop: CASSSAGMNTEAFF. The CDR3 nucleotides read TGTGCCAGCAGTTCGGCAGGGATGAACACTGAAGCTTTCTTT. The chain has TRBV27 and TRBJ1-1, with D perhaps TRBD1 (5 bases). The CDR3 is made up of 14 amino acids. The V end lost 4 bases, the J end lost 0 bases, and 9 bases lay between the germline ends. Germline V gene sequence: CDR1 MNHEY, CDR2 SMNVEV (reference sequence).

V is TRBV7-3 and J is TRBJ2-1; perhaps TRBD2 as D (6 bases). CDR3 length equals 14 residues. The V end lost 2 bases, the J end lost 5 bases, and 10 bases lay between the germline ends. The germline V gene encodes CDR1 SGHTA and CDR2 FQGTGA. DNA of the CDR3: TGTGCCAGCAGCTTACTGGGGACTCACAATGAGCAGTTCTTC. This encodes CASSLLGTHNEQFF.

The sample holds one count of this clone. The V call is TRBV6-5, the J call TRBJ2-7; 7 bases map to TRBD2. Germline CDR1 MNHEY, CDR2 SVGAGI. The CDR3 totals 15 residues. The V segment lost 0 bases and the J segment 4 bases; nucleotides outside the gene matches: 6. The CDR3 spells CASSYSASGLYEQYF. As DNA, the CDR3 is TGTGCCAGCAGTTACTCGGCTAGCGGCCTATACGAGCAGTACTTC.

V is TRBV7-3 and J is TRBJ2-2; D is perhaps TRBD2 (7 bases). Trimming shortened V by 2 bases and J by 5 bases, and 12 bases separated the two germline ends. CDR3 length: 15 residues. Germline values: CDR1 SGHTA, CDR2 FQGTGA. The CDR3 reads CASSLLGGPTGELFF. Here the CDR3 DNA reads TGTGCCAGCAGCTTATTGGGGGGGCCGACCGGGGAGCTGTTTTTT.

The chain recombines TRBV13 with TRBJ2-1, with 7 nucleotides matching TRBD2. The CDR3 sequence is 16 residues long. V lost 3 bases to trimming and J lost 2 bases; unmatched junction nucleotides: 7. Looked up from germline, CDR1 is PRHDT and CDR2 is FYEKMQ (reference sequence). Here the CDR3 reads CASSFPLAEAYNEQFF. CDR3 nucleotides: TGTGCCAGCAGCTTCCCGCTAGCGGAAGCCTACAATGAGCAGTTCTTC. Full variable domain (outside the CDR3, taken from reference TRBV13 and TRBJ2-1): AAGVIQSPRHLIKEKRETATLKCYPIPRHDTVYWYQQGPGQDPQFLISFYEKMQSDKGSIPDRFSAQQFSDYHSELNMSSLELGDSALYFCASSFPLAEAYNEQFFGPGTRLTVL.

The V and J genes are TRBV5-6 and TRBJ1-5; 7 positions agree with TRBD1. V dropped 0 bases and J dropped 0; count of bases not matched to a gene: 3. CDR1 and CDR2 (germline): SGHDT, YYEEEE. The CDR3 contains 16 residues. The CDR3 loop is CASSLGQGGSNQPQHF. CDR3 DNA sequence: TGTGCCAGCAGCTTGGGACAGGGTGGTAGCAATCAGCCCCAGCATTTT.

CDR3 amino acids: CASSLWGQGARGTDTQYF. The CDR3 nucleotides are TGTGCCAGCAGCTTATGGGGACAGGGGGCTAGAGGCACAGATACGCAGTATTTT. The chain uses TRBV7-3 and TRBJ2-3, with 12 bases lining up with TRBD1. The germline V gene has CDR1 SGHTA and CDR2 FQGTGA. The CDR3 runs to 18 residues. The ends lost 2 bases at V and 1 base at J; junction bases unmatched: 7.

The chain employs TRBV4-1 and TRBJ2-1, with 9 bases fitting TRBD2. This CDR3 comprises 21 residues. V gave up 0 bases and J gave up 0 bases; unmatched junction bases: 15. Per germline, CDR1 MGHRA and CDR2 YSYEKL. CDR3 DNA: TGCGCCAGCAGCCAAGATTCATTTGGGGCTTGGCGGGGGGGCTCCTACAATGAGCAGTTCTTC. This translates into CASSQDSFGAWRGGSYNEQFF.

This clone showed up just once. The rearrangement uses TRBV15 and TRBJ2-3; 13 bases map to TRBD2. With V trimmed by 3 bases and J by 3 bases, 6 bases remained unmatched. The germline gives CDR1 LNHNV, CDR2 YYDKDF (reference sequence). The CDR3 loop spans 17 amino acids. The CDR3 bases are TGTGCCACCAGCAGGAAGGGACTAGCGGGAACAACAGATACGCAGTATTTT. This gives the protein CATSRKGLAGTTDTQYF. Full variable domain (rest looked up from reference TRBV15 and TRBJ2-3): DAMVIQNPRYQVTQFGKPVTLSCSQTLNHNVMYWYQQKSSQAPKLLFHYYDKDFNNEADTPDNFQSRRPNTSFCFLDIRSPGLGDTAMYLCATSRKGLAGTTDTQYFGPGTRLTVL.

This clone was picked up a small number of times. The rearrangement links TRBV10-3 to TRBJ1-4; D is uncertain. Germline loops: CDR1 ENHRY, CDR2 SYGVKD. CDR3 length: 13 amino acids. The ends were cut back, 2 bases at V and 10 bases at J, with 11 bases in the middle. CDR3 sequence (DNA): TGTGCCATCAGTGAGCCAACTCTAGGAAAACTGTTTTTT. Translated: CAISEPTLGKLFF.

The count of this clone is one. This chain uses TRBV4-3 with TRBJ1-1, with D uncertain. Germline loops: CDR1 LGHNA, CDR2 YSLEER. V dropped 0 bases and J dropped 1 base, with 15 bases sitting between them. The CDR3 consists of 17 residues. As DNA, the CDR3 is TGCGCCAGCAGCCAAGAACCTAGGACTTCAGGGAACACTGAAGCTTTCTTT. Residues: CASSQEPRTSGNTEAFF.

The chain joins TRBV28 to TRBJ1-5; 10 bases are a match to TRBD1. The germline V gene has CDR1 MDHEN and CDR2 SYDVKM. The CDR3 length is 15 residues. V dropped 7 bases and J dropped 2; count of bases not matched to a gene: 5. The CDR3, as DNA: TGTGCCAGCACCCCAGGGACAGGGGGCAATCAGCCCCAGCATTTT. The encoded protein is CASTPGTGGNQPQHF.

The rearrangement uses TRBV18 and TRBJ2-1; 12 nucleotides match TRBD2. The CDR3 covers 16 residues. The germline gives CDR1 KGHSH, CDR2 LQKENI. Trimming at V came to 1 base and at J to 4 bases, leaving 2 bases not matched to a gene. The CDR3 here is CASSPQLAGGYNEQFF. CDR3 coding DNA: TGTGCCAGCTCACCACAACTAGCGGGAGGATACAATGAGCAGTTCTTC.

The table lists this clone with a few counts. V is TRBV15 and J is TRBJ1-1; possible D gene TRBD1, 5 bases. CDR1 and CDR2 from the germline V gene are LNHNV and YYDKDF (reference sequence). With 0 bases removed from V and 0 bases from J, the gap between germline ends came to 11 bases. The CDR3 runs 16 residues. CDR3 DNA: TGTGCCACCAGCAGAGACGGGGGTTTCATGAACACTGAAGCTTTCTTT. Its translation: CATSRDGGFMNTEAFF.

This clone was detected once. The chain combines TRBV9 with TRBJ1-1, with D unclear. The CDR3 is made up of 15 amino acids. The germline CDR1 and CDR2 sequences are SGDLS and YYNGEE. Between the trimmed V and J ends, which lost 0 bases and 1 base, there was a span of 10 bases. This chain's CDR3 is CASSVGVTRNTEAFF. CDR3 bases: TGTGCCAGCAGCGTAGGAGTGACAAGGAACACTGAAGCTTTCTTT. Combining the CDR3 with reference TRBV9 and TRBJ1-1 gives the whole variable domain DSGVTQTPKHLITATGQRVTLRCSPRSGDLSVYWYQQSLDQGLQFLIQYYNGEERAKGNILERFSAQQFPDLHSELNLSSLELGDSALYFCASSVGVTRNTEAFFGQGTRLTVV.

The rearrangement uses TRBV9 and TRBJ2-5; 8 nucleotides line up with TRBD1. Germline CDR1 SGDLS, CDR2 YYNGEE. V shed 5 bases, J shed 5 bases, and the junction held 11 bases outside the gene matches. The CDR3 is 15 residues long. The CDR3 DNA follows: TGTGCCAGCAGTGACAGGGGCTTGATCCAGGAGACCCAGTACTTC. This encodes CASSDRGLIQETQYF.